This is a list of T cell receptor beta chains from one sample in a study of T cell changes during pregnancy in multiple sclerosis. Generated by immunoSEQ multiplex PCR, the TCRdb table keeps only in-frame clones and is missing some. The sample lists approximately 46,000 clones; approximately 90% were seen once. Sequences were derived from CD4+ T cells from peripheral blood mononuclear cells, sampled after pregnancy. Receptors originate from a female donor with multiple sclerosis, enrolled in a pregnancy study. The CDR3 runs from the conserved cysteine through the conserved F or W. The order of the fields is D gene, J gene, clone size, V gene, CDR3 protein, CDR3 DNA. The D gene is left open where the match is weak. Rows may omit the clone size; those that give it use once, few, many or a size class.

d_gene: .
j_gene: TRBJ1-3
abundance: .
v_gene: TRBV19
CDR3aa: CASRNQGSGNTIYF
CDR3nt: TGTGCCAGCCGCAACCAGGGCTCCGGAAACACCATATATTTT

d_gene: .
j_gene: TRBJ2-7
abundance: .
v_gene: TRBV5-1
CDR3aa: CASSFRQGGDPFF
CDR3nt: TGCGCCAGCAGCTTTAGGCAGGGAGGCGACCCATTCTTC

d_gene: TRBD2
j_gene: TRBJ2-1
abundance: .
v_gene: TRBV19
CDR3aa: CASRPGLAGRYNEQFF
CDR3nt: TGTGCCAGTAGGCCGGGACTAGCGGGACGATACAATGAGCAGTTCTTC

d_gene: .
j_gene: TRBJ1-4
abundance: .
v_gene: TRBV11-2
CDR3aa: CASSLDRGSEKLFF
CDR3nt: TGTGCCAGCAGCTTAGACAGGGGAAGTGAAAAACTGTTTTTT

d_gene: .
j_gene: TRBJ1-5
abundance: few
v_gene: TRBV28
CDR3aa: CASSIGGRGRNQPQHF
CDR3nt: TGTGCCAGCAGTATCGGGGGACGAGGGCGCAATCAGCCCCAGCATTTT

d_gene: .
j_gene: TRBJ2-7
abundance: .
v_gene: TRBV19
CDR3aa: CASSLGTFVPEQYF
CDR3nt: TGTGCCAGTAGTCTCGGGACTTTCGTTCCCGAGCAGTACTTC

d_gene: .
j_gene: TRBJ2-2
abundance: .
v_gene: TRBV4-1
CDR3aa: CVSSHPHRVTGELFF
CDR3nt: TGCGTCAGCAGCCACCCCCACAGGGTTACCGGGGAGCTGTTTTTT

d_gene: TRBD1
j_gene: TRBJ2-6
abundance: .
v_gene: TRBV6-1
CDR3aa: CASSGQGAWGTGANVLTF
CDR3nt: TGTGCCAGCAGTGGACAGGGGGCGTGGGGGACTGGGGCCAACGTCCTGACTTTC

d_gene: .
j_gene: TRBJ1-1
abundance: .
v_gene: TRBV21-1
CDR3aa: CASSTRTTGGMNTEAFF
CDR3nt: TGTGCCAGCAGCACCCGAACGACAGGGGGAATGAACACTGAAGCTTTCTTT

d_gene: .
j_gene: TRBJ2-1
abundance: once
v_gene: TRBV20-1
CDR3aa: CSARASNEQFF
CDR3nt: TGCAGTGCTAGAGCTAGCAATGAGCAGTTCTTC

d_gene: .
j_gene: TRBJ1-1
abundance: .
v_gene: TRBV29-1
CDR3aa: CSVGQNTEAFF
CDR3nt: TGCAGCGTTGGACAGAACACTGAAGCTTTCTTT

d_gene: TRBD2
j_gene: TRBJ2-5
abundance: .
v_gene: TRBV4-2
CDR3aa: CASSLGPQREDGETQYF
CDR3nt: TGTGCCAGCAGCCTCGGCCCCCAGCGGGAGGATGGGGAGACCCAGTACTTC

d_gene: .
j_gene: TRBJ1-2
abundance: .
v_gene: TRBV2
CDR3aa: CASRRTDLSYGYTF
CDR3nt: TGTGCCAGCAGAAGGACAGATCTTTCCTATGGCTACACCTTC

d_gene: TRBD1
j_gene: TRBJ2-7
abundance: .
v_gene: TRBV25-1
CDR3aa: CASTLTGQGYEQYF
CDR3nt: TGTGCCAGCACCCTAACGGGACAGGGCTACGAGCAGTACTTC

d_gene: TRBD2
j_gene: TRBJ2-1
abundance: .
v_gene: TRBV29-1
CDR3aa: CSGKTSGNYNEQFF
CDR3nt: TGCAGCGGGAAGACTAGCGGGAATTACAATGAGCAGTTCTTC

d_gene: TRBD1
j_gene: TRBJ1-3
abundance: .
v_gene: TRBV5-1
CDR3aa: CASSLDRGPGNTIYF
CDR3nt: TGCGCCAGCAGCTTGGACAGGGGGCCTGGAAACACCATATATTTT

d_gene: .
j_gene: TRBJ1-4
abundance: .
v_gene: TRBV4-1
CDR3aa: CASKDSRGANEKLFF
CDR3nt: TGCGCCAGCAAGGACTCCAGGGGCGCCAATGAAAAACTGTTTTTT

d_gene: .
j_gene: TRBJ2-6
abundance: .
v_gene: TRBV19
CDR3aa: CASSLTGTQSRANVLTF
CDR3nt: TGTGCCAGTAGTCTAACGGGGACACAAAGTCGGGCCAACGTCCTGACTTTC

d_gene: TRBD2
j_gene: TRBJ2-5
abundance: .
v_gene: TRBV4-3
CDR3aa: CASSTSGRTVETQYF
CDR3nt: TGCGCCAGCAGTACCAGCGGGAGGACCGTGGAGACCCAGTACTTC

d_gene: TRBD1
j_gene: TRBJ2-7
abundance: once
v_gene: TRBV18
CDR3aa: CASSAGQGLNEQYF
CDR3nt: TGTGCCAGCTCAGCGGGACAGGGGTTAAACGAGCAGTACTTC

d_gene: .
j_gene: TRBJ2-2
abundance: .
v_gene: TRBV5-1
CDR3aa: CASSIPSSTGELFF
CDR3nt: TGCGCCAGCAGTATACCTAGCAGCACCGGGGAGCTGTTTTTT

d_gene: .
j_gene: TRBJ2-2
abundance: .
v_gene: TRBV12-5
CDR3aa: CASGFHAGSNTGELFF
CDR3nt: TGTGCTAGTGGTTTCCACGCGGGATCGAACACCGGGGAGCTGTTTTTT

d_gene: TRBD1
j_gene: TRBJ2-2
abundance: .
v_gene: TRBV11-3
CDR3aa: CASSSQGAGELFF
CDR3nt: TGTGCCAGCAGCTCCCAGGGGGCCGGGGAGCTGTTTTTT

d_gene: .
j_gene: TRBJ1-2
abundance: once
v_gene: TRBV7-2
CDR3aa: CASSPPGRSGYTF
CDR3nt: TGTGCCAGCAGCCCCCCGGGGAGGTCGGGCTACACCTTC

d_gene: TRBD2
j_gene: TRBJ2-3
abundance: .
v_gene: TRBV4-1
CDR3aa: CASSYPGLAGEDTQYF
CDR3nt: TGCGCCAGCAGCTATCCGGGACTAGCGGGAGAGGATACGCAGTATTTT

d_gene: TRBD2
j_gene: TRBJ2-7
abundance: .
v_gene: TRBV5-4
CDR3aa: CASSQGLAGGRGYEQYF
CDR3nt: TGTGCCAGCAGCCAAGGGCTTGCGGGAGGGCGAGGTTACGAGCAGTACTTC

d_gene: TRBD2
j_gene: TRBJ2-1
abundance: .
v_gene: TRBV5-6
CDR3aa: CASRGRGRTYNEQFF
CDR3nt: TGTGCCAGCAGGGGACGCGGGAGGACCTACAATGAGCAGTTCTTC

d_gene: .
j_gene: TRBJ2-7
abundance: .
v_gene: TRBV6-5
CDR3aa: CASSQQGQSYEQYF
CDR3nt: TGTGCCAGCAGTCAGCAGGGGCAGTCCTACGAGCAGTACTTC

d_gene: TRBD1
j_gene: TRBJ2-7
abundance: .
v_gene: TRBV7-8
CDR3aa: CASRHDRVGNYEQYF
CDR3nt: TGTGCCAGCAGGCACGACAGGGTGGGGAACTACGAGCAGTACTTC

d_gene: TRBD1
j_gene: TRBJ1-2
abundance: .
v_gene: TRBV19
CDR3aa: CASSIPGTGGYYGYTF
CDR3nt: TGTGCCAGTAGTATCCCCGGGACAGGGGGCTACTATGGCTACACCTTC

d_gene: TRBD2
j_gene: TRBJ2-1
abundance: .
v_gene: TRBV4-1
CDR3aa: CASSRTSGSTAYNEQFF
CDR3nt: TGCGCCAGCAGCCGGACTAGCGGGAGTACCGCCTACAATGAGCAGTTCTTC

d_gene: .
j_gene: TRBJ1-2
abundance: .
v_gene: TRBV5-8
CDR3aa: CASSSLPGNGYTF
CDR3nt: TGTGCCAGCAGCTCATTGCCGGGAAATGGCTACACCTTC

d_gene: TRBD2
j_gene: TRBJ2-7
abundance: .
v_gene: TRBV4-2
CDR3aa: CASSLTVGRGRASYEQYF
CDR3nt: TGTGCCAGCAGCCTTACTGTAGGTCGGGGGAGGGCCTCCTACGAGCAGTACTTC

d_gene: TRBD1
j_gene: TRBJ2-1
abundance: few
v_gene: TRBV6-1
CDR3aa: CASSVGQGAFDEQFF
CDR3nt: TGTGCCAGCAGTGTGGGACAGGGGGCTTTCGATGAGCAGTTCTTC

d_gene: .
j_gene: TRBJ1-5
abundance: .
v_gene: TRBV19
CDR3aa: CASRVAVYSNQPQHF
CDR3nt: TGTGCCAGCCGCGTCGCGGTTTATAGCAATCAGCCCCAGCATTTT

d_gene: .
j_gene: TRBJ1-6
abundance: .
v_gene: TRBV7-9
CDR3aa: CASRGMGGNSPLHF
CDR3nt: TGTGCCAGCCGCGGTATGGGGGGTAATTCACCCCTCCACTTT

d_gene: .
j_gene: TRBJ2-3
abundance: once
v_gene: TRBV2
CDR3aa: CASSDHTSSTDTQYF
CDR3nt: TGTGCCAGCAGTGATCACACATCTAGCACAGATACGCAGTATTTT

d_gene: TRBD1
j_gene: TRBJ2-7
abundance: once
v_gene: TRBV7-9
CDR3aa: CASSLESGTGYEQYF
CDR3nt: TGTGCCAGCAGCTTGGAATCCGGGACAGGGTACGAGCAGTACTTC

d_gene: .
j_gene: TRBJ1-1
abundance: few
v_gene: TRBV10-3
CDR3aa: CAIRVQVNTEAFF
CDR3nt: TGTGCCATCAGAGTACAGGTGAACACTGAAGCTTTCTTT

d_gene: TRBD2
j_gene: TRBJ2-1
abundance: .
v_gene: TRBV7-9
CDR3aa: CASSLTSLVPYNEQFF
CDR3nt: TGTGCCAGCAGCCTGACTAGCCTGGTGCCCTACAATGAGCAGTTCTTC

d_gene: .
j_gene: TRBJ1-1
abundance: .
v_gene: TRBV10-3
CDR3aa: CAISESQDLNTEAFF
CDR3nt: TGTGCCATCAGTGAGTCTCAGGACTTGAACACTGAAGCTTTCTTT

d_gene: TRBD2
j_gene: TRBJ2-1
abundance: .
v_gene: TRBV18
CDR3aa: CASSTWGLAGSEQFF
CDR3nt: TGTGCCAGCTCAACATGGGGACTAGCGGGGAGTGAGCAGTTCTTC

d_gene: .
j_gene: TRBJ1-1
abundance: once
v_gene: TRBV5-5
CDR3aa: CASSLGTGFTEAFF
CDR3nt: TGTGCCAGCAGCTTGGGCACAGGGTTCACTGAAGCTTTCTTT

d_gene: TRBD1
j_gene: TRBJ2-4
abundance: .
v_gene: TRBV19
CDR3aa: CASRDRGLAKNIQYF
CDR3nt: TGTGCCAGTAGGGACAGGGGGCTAGCCAAAAACATTCAGTACTTC

d_gene: TRBD1
j_gene: TRBJ1-4
abundance: .
v_gene: TRBV29-1
CDR3aa: CSVETGRAEKLFF
CDR3nt: TGCAGCGTTGAGACAGGGAGAGCAGAAAAACTGTTTTTT

d_gene: .
j_gene: TRBJ2-7
abundance: .
v_gene: TRBV7-8
CDR3aa: CASSLDRVTSYEQYF
CDR3nt: TGTGCCAGCAGCTTAGACAGGGTGACCTCCTACGAGCAGTACTTC

d_gene: .
j_gene: TRBJ2-4
abundance: .
v_gene: TRBV2
CDR3aa: CASSDTQAKNIQYF
CDR3nt: TGTGCCAGCAGTGATACACAAGCCAAAAACATTCAGTACTTC

d_gene: .
j_gene: TRBJ1-3
abundance: .
v_gene: TRBV19
CDR3aa: CASKAGNTIYF
CDR3nt: TGTGCCAGTAAAGCCGGAAACACCATATATTTT

d_gene: TRBD2
j_gene: TRBJ2-1
abundance: once
v_gene: TRBV2
CDR3aa: CATWGLAGAIDSEQFF
CDR3nt: TGTGCCACCTGGGGACTAGCGGGAGCTATTGACAGTGAGCAGTTCTTC

d_gene: .
j_gene: TRBJ2-1
abundance: .
v_gene: TRBV5-1
CDR3aa: CASSFRVVRIYNEQFF
CDR3nt: TGCGCCAGCAGCTTCAGGGTTGTGAGGATCTACAATGAGCAGTTCTTC

d_gene: .
j_gene: TRBJ1-5
abundance: .
v_gene: TRBV28
CDR3aa: CASNAGYFSNQPQHF
CDR3nt: TGTGCCAGCAACGCGGGTTACTTTAGCAATCAGCCCCAGCATTTT

d_gene: TRBD1
j_gene: TRBJ2-1
abundance: .
v_gene: TRBV28
CDR3aa: CASSLGTAHNEQFF
CDR3nt: TGTGCCAGCAGTTTGGGGACAGCCCACAATGAGCAGTTCTTC

d_gene: .
j_gene: TRBJ1-2
abundance: .
v_gene: TRBV7-2
CDR3aa: CASSLATTPLTGYGYTF
CDR3nt: TGTGCCAGCAGCCTTGCCACTACCCCTCTCACAGGGTATGGCTACACCTTC

d_gene: .
j_gene: TRBJ2-7
abundance: .
v_gene: TRBV7-3
CDR3aa: CASSRTRVGEQYF
CDR3nt: TGTGCCAGCAGCCGAACCAGGGTTGGCGAGCAGTACTTC

d_gene: TRBD2
j_gene: TRBJ2-3
abundance: .
v_gene: TRBV9
CDR3aa: CASSLIAGIAPDTQYF
CDR3nt: TGTGCCAGCAGCCTTATAGCGGGAATCGCCCCAGATACGCAGTATTTT

d_gene: .
j_gene: TRBJ2-6
abundance: .
v_gene: TRBV11-2
CDR3aa: CASTPPVLGANVLTF
CDR3nt: TGTGCCAGCACCCCTCCCGTTCTGGGGGCCAACGTCCTGACTTTC

d_gene: .
j_gene: TRBJ1-4
abundance: .
v_gene: TRBV6-6
CDR3aa: CASSPRLSEKLFF
CDR3nt: TGTGCCAGCAGCCCACGACTCAGTGAAAAACTGTTTTTT

d_gene: TRBD1
j_gene: TRBJ2-7
abundance: .
v_gene: TRBV9
CDR3aa: CASSSRQGGFNEQYF
CDR3nt: TGTGCCAGCAGCTCCAGACAGGGGGGCTTTAACGAGCAGTACTTC

d_gene: TRBD1
j_gene: TRBJ1-2
abundance: .
v_gene: TRBV6-5
CDR3aa: CASSYPGTGPGGYTF
CDR3nt: TGTGCCAGCAGTTACCCCGGGACAGGGCCGGGTGGCTACACCTTC